What follows are 26 T cell receptor beta chains derived from one specimen sequenced in a study of radiation and T cells in renal cell carcinoma. Assay: immunoSEQ multiplex PCR; the TCRdb copy retains only in-frame clones and omits some. The table has 100,000 to 150,000 clones, around 85% seen once. This sample's time point: blood 2 weeks post-SBRT. Treatment in this sample: 15 Gy SBRT to primary tumor, nephrectomy 4 weeks later. This specimen was blood, taken from a patient whose treatment included radiotherapy and nephrectomy. The source is a man between 45 and 60 years old with renal cell carcinoma.

The chain employs TRBV2 and TRBJ1-2; 7 nucleotides agree with TRBD1. The germline V gene encodes CDR1 SNHLY and CDR2 FYNNEI. V was pared by 6 bases and J by 4 bases, with 11 bases of the junction left unmatched. This CDR3 region has 15 residues. In DNA form, the CDR3 reads TGTGCCAGCAGGCCCTTCCGACAGGGAATCTATGGCTACACCTTC. Translated: CASRPFRQGIYGYTF.

The genes are TRBV30 and TRBJ1-2; D might be TRBD1 (6 bases). The germline V gene encodes CDR1 GTSNPN and CDR2 SVGIG (reference sequence). This CDR3 spans 13 amino acids. V was clipped by 0 bases and J by 9 bases, with 14 bases between them. The CDR3 is CAWSVADSSSYTF. The DNA for the CDR3 is TGTGCCTGGAGTGTAGCGGACAGTTCGAGCTACACCTTC.

This chain joins TRBV27 and TRBJ1-1; 7 nucleotides agree with TRBD1. This CDR3 spans 14 amino acids. Per the germline V gene, CDR1 is MNHEY and CDR2 is SMNVEV (reference sequence). V was clipped by 4 bases and J by 1 base; unmatched bases: 3. The CDR3 protein is CASSSRTGNTEAFF. The CDR3 coding sequence is TGTGCCAGCAGTTCCCGGACAGGGAACACTGAAGCTTTCTTT.

In regard to this clone: This specimen includes other DNA sequences encoding the same CDR3. The rearrangement joins TRBV9 to TRBJ1-3; tentatively, D is TRBD1 (6 bases). The CDR3 contains 14 residues. Per the germline V gene, CDR1 is SGDLS and CDR2 is YYNGEE. The V end was cut by 2 bases, the J end by 0 bases, with 6 bases between. The DNA for the CDR3 is TGTGCCAGCAGCGTCAGGGGCTCTGGAAACACCATATATTTT. It yields the protein CASSVRGSGNTIYF.

This clone was seen a handful of times. The chain employs TRBV7-9 and TRBJ1-4, with 7 nucleotides matching TRBD1. The V gene's germline CDR1 is SEHNR and CDR2 FQNEAQ (reference sequence). V shed 5 bases, J shed 6 bases, and the junction held 6 bases outside the gene matches. The CDR3 is 14 residues long. The CDR3 DNA follows: TGTGCCAGCAGCCCAGACAGGGTTGATGAAAAACTGTTTTTT. It is translated as CASSPDRVDEKLFF.

This sequence joins TRBV6-6 and TRBJ1-2; perhaps TRBD1 as D (5 bases). Between the trimmed V and J ends, which lost 10 bases and 0 bases, there was a span of 21 bases. CDR1 and CDR2 from the germline V gene are MNHNY and SVGAGI (reference sequence). This CDR3 has 16 residues. The CDR3: CATQETTAFSNYGYTF. The CDR3 nucleotides are TGTGCCACCCAAGAAACGACAGCTTTTTCTAACTATGGCTACACCTTC.

The chain joins TRBV21-1 to TRBJ1-2. TRBV21-1 is given as a pseudogene. The CDR3 consists of 14 residues. CDR3 in amino acids: CASSPRTGNYGYTF. In DNA form, the CDR3 reads TGTGCCAGCAGCCCAAGGACGGGAAACTATGGCTACACCTTC.

As for this clone: A junction boundary mismatches the germline segment, possibly from a read error. The gene calls are TRBV7-7 and TRBJ2-5; perhaps TRBD2 as D (5 bases). In germline, CDR1 is SSHAT, CDR2 FNYEAQ (reference sequence). This CDR3 has 13 residues. The CDR3 here is CASSNLARETQYF. In nucleotides, the CDR3 is TGTGCTAGCAGCAACCTAGCCCGAGAGACCCAGTACTTC.

The gene calls are TRBV15 and TRBJ2-1, with D unresolved. Germline loops: CDR1 LNHNV, CDR2 YYDKDF (reference sequence). The V and J ends lost 0 bases and 7 bases respectively, with 4 bases between them. This CDR3 contains 12 residues. CDR3 protein: CATSRDANEQFF. The DNA for the CDR3 is TGTGCCACCAGCAGAGATGCGAATGAGCAGTTCTTC.

The CDR3 spells CASNNEFTFNYGYTF. The CDR3 coding sequence is TGTGCCAGCAACAACGAGTTTACCTTTAACTATGGCTACACCTTC. V is TRBV2 and J is TRBJ1-2; no clear D. This CDR3 comprises 15 residues. From germline, CDR1 is SNHLY and CDR2 FYNNEI. Trimming cost V 7 bases and J 1 base, with 16 bases left between them.

In its sample, this clone was seen a few times. The chain employs TRBV7-8 and TRBJ1-6; D not certain. The germline V gene has CDR1 SGHVS and CDR2 FQNEAQ. Trimming took off 4 bases at V and 10 bases at J, with 14 bases between the two ends. This CDR3 comprises 14 residues. The CDR3 protein is CASSWEGERSPLHF. CDR3 sequence (DNA): TGTGCCAGCAGCTGGGAGGGCGAACGGTCACCCCTCCACTTT.

The chain couples TRBV6-1 to TRBJ2-3, with 7 bases that match TRBD1. Trimming at V came to 3 bases and at J to 4 bases, leaving 10 bases not matched to a gene. This CDR3 contains 16 residues. CDR1 is MNHNS and CDR2 is SASEGT in the germline V gene. The CDR3 nucleotides read TGTGCCAGCAGTGACGACAGGGTTGGTTGGGCAGATACGCAGTATTTT. Translating it yields CASSDDRVGWADTQYF.

The chain employs TRBV11-1 and TRBJ2-5; a possible D gene is TRBD1 (6 bases). The CDR3 length is 15 residues. V was clipped by 4 bases and J by 4 bases, with 16 bases between them. From germline, CDR1 is SGHAT and CDR2 FQDESV (reference sequence). The DNA of the CDR3 is TGTGCCAGCAGCTCCAAACACAGGGTCCCAGAGACCCAGTACTTC. Its protein product is CASSSKHRVPETQYF. Filled out from reference TRBV11-1 and TRBJ2-5, the complete variable domain reads EAEVAQSPRYKITEKSQAVAFWCDPISGHATLYWYRQILGQGPELLVQFQDESVVDDSQLPKDRFSAERLKGVDSTLKIQPAELGDSAMYLCASSSKHRVPETQYFGPGTRLLVL.

The chain recombines TRBV6-6 with TRBJ2-7; D call uncertain. With 2 bases removed from V and 6 bases from J, the gap between germline ends came to 17 bases. In germline, CDR1 is MNHNY, CDR2 SVGAGI (reference sequence). This CDR3 region has 15 residues. CDR3 DNA: TGTGCCAGCAGTTACGGACGCAGGTCAGAACCCGAGCAGTACTTC. This codes for CASSYGRRSEPEQYF.

The rearrangement uses TRBV28 and TRBJ2-6; weak D call: TRBD1 (6 bases). The length of the CDR3 is 14 residues. V lost 10 bases and J lost 1, with 11 bases in between. Per germline, CDR1 MDHEN and CDR2 SYDVKM. The CDR3 region is CATEQGSGANVLTF. The CDR3 DNA sequence: TGTGCCACCGAACAGGGATCTGGGGCCAACGTCCTGACTTTC.

CDR3 nucleotides: TGTGCCAGCAGGGAAGGGAGCCCCGGGGAGACCCAGTACTTC. Translation: CASREGSPGETQYF. V is TRBV27 and J is TRBJ2-5; possibly TRBD2 for D (5 bases). Trimming took 6 bases from V and 5 from J, leaving 16 bases between them. There are 14 residues in the CDR3. The germline V gene encodes CDR1 MNHEY and CDR2 SMNVEV (reference sequence).

This chain connects TRBV5-4 to TRBJ2-5; tentatively, D is TRBD1 (7 bases). The CDR3 has 16 amino acids. Trimming removed 0 bases from V and 4 bases from J, with 16 bases in between. Germline V CDR1 and CDR2: SGHNT, YYREEE (reference sequence). Written as DNA, the CDR3 is TGTGCCAGCAGCTTGGCGGCGGGGCAGGGGGGAGAGACCCAGTACTTC. Amino acid sequence: CASSLAAGQGGETQYF.

Only one count was recorded for this clone. The gene calls are TRBV6-1 and TRBJ2-7; 7 nucleotides align to TRBD1. The V segment lost 3 bases and the J segment 2 bases; nucleotides outside the gene matches: 10. The CDR3 contains 16 residues. Germline CDR1 MNHNS, CDR2 SASEGT. The CDR3 is CASSEVEAGGPYEQYF. The CDR3, as DNA: TGTGCCAGCAGTGAGGTCGAGGCAGGGGGTCCCTACGAGCAGTACTTC.

The sample holds a few counts of this clone. J is TRBJ1-1 and V is TRBV7-3; D is ambiguous. Germline V gene sequence: CDR1 SGHTA, CDR2 FQGTGA. Trimming removed 3 bases at V and 8 bases at J, with 10 bases between. The CDR3 has 12 amino acids. Written as DNA, the CDR3 is TGTGCCAGCAGCTTGGGTGGGAGCGAAGCTTTCTTT. Translated, it gives CASSLGGSEAFF.

The chain couples TRBV5-1 to TRBJ2-1, with 11 positions matching TRBD1. Germline V lookup: CDR1 SGHRS, CDR2 YFSETQ. The CDR3 loop spans 15 amino acids. Trimming at V came to 3 bases and at J to 2 bases, leaving 1 base not matched to a gene. CDR3 region: CASSWGQGAYNEQFF. For the CDR3, the DNA is TGCGCCAGCAGCTGGGGACAGGGGGCCTACAATGAGCAGTTCTTC.

This clone appeared once. The chain carries TRBV18 and TRBJ2-1, with D tentatively TRBD2 (7 bases). Germline lookup yields CDR1 KGHSH and CDR2 LQKENI. This CDR3 has 17 residues. Trimming cost V 2 bases and J 6 bases, with 20 bases left between them. Here the CDR3 DNA reads TGTGCCAGCTCACCAAGGACCGGGGGCGGGAGCCCCAATGAGCAGTTCTTC. It translates to CASSPRTGGGSPNEQFF. Full variable domain (rest looked up from reference TRBV18 and TRBJ2-1): NAGVMQNPRHLVRRRGQEARLRCSPMKGHSHVYWYRQLPEEGLKFMVYLQKENIIDESGMPKERFSAEFPKEGPSILRIQQVVRGDSAAYFCASSPRTGGGSPNEQFFGPGTRLTVL.

In its sample, this clone was seen a few times. This chain joins TRBV19 and TRBJ1-1; a weak D match, TRBD1 (6 bases). Germline V gene sequence: CDR1 LNHDA, CDR2 SQIVND (reference sequence). V shed 5 bases and J shed 5 bases, with 15 bases lying between them. CDR3 length equals 14 residues. This CDR3 reads CASSLQGKGTEAFF. CDR3 nucleotide sequence: TGTGCCAGTAGTTTGCAGGGGAAGGGGACTGAAGCTTTCTTT.

Written as DNA, the CDR3 is TGCAGCGTTGAAGATCCAGGGGGCCGTGAGACCCAGTACTTC. Encoded protein: CSVEDPGGRETQYF. This sequence joins TRBV29-1 and TRBJ2-5; TRBD1 aligns across 8 bases. The CDR3 is 14 amino acids. The ends lost 0 bases at V and 5 bases at J; junction bases unmatched: 5. CDR1 and CDR2 (germline): SQVTM, ANQGSEA. Supplemented by reference TRBV29-1 and TRBJ2-5, the full variable domain reads SAVISQKPSRDICQRGTSLTIQCQVDSQVTMMFWYRQQPGQSLTLIATANQGSEATYESGFVIDKFPISRPNLTFSTLTVSNMSPEDSSIYLCSVEDPGGRETQYFGPGTRLLVL.

The V and J genes are TRBV7-6 and TRBJ1-1, with 7 bases fitting TRBD1. The CDR3 consists of 14 residues. Germline V gene lookup returns CDR1 SGHVS and CDR2 FNYEAQ. V lost 5 bases to trimming and J lost 0 bases; unmatched junction nucleotides: 3. The CDR3 nucleotides are TGTGCCAGCAGCCCAGGGGGAGTGAACACTGAAGCTTTCTTT. It yields the protein CASSPGGVNTEAFF.

This chain uses TRBV7-9 with TRBJ1-1; 7 bases align to TRBD1. From germline, CDR1 is SEHNR and CDR2 FQNEAQ (reference sequence). The CDR3 sequence is 15 residues long. With V trimmed by 5 bases and J by 0 bases, 6 bases remained unmatched. CDR3 protein: CASSPSGGMNTEAFF. CDR3 DNA sequence: TGTGCCAGCAGCCCCTCAGGGGGGATGAACACTGAAGCTTTCTTT.

Only a few counts were recorded for this clone. J is TRBJ2-7 and V is TRBV6-4; D is undetermined. There are 17 residues in the CDR3. Trimming pared 2 bases from V and 3 bases from J, leaving 20 bases between. From germline, CDR1 is MRHNA and CDR2 SNTAGT. In DNA, the CDR3 is TGTGCCAGCAGTGACCGACGACCGGACGGACGAGGCTACGAGCAGTACTTC. This translates into CASSDRRPDGRGYEQYF.